What follows is one T cell receptor beta chain and its context. The source of the sample is a study of blood T cell repertoires in COVID-19. At the level of the study: The United States, Italy and Spain were the sources of the acute and convalescent COVID-19 samples. PBMCs, B-cell-depleted T cells, or T cells were the source of the cDNA or gDNA that made up the material.

The CDR3 extends over 15 amino acids. V lost 1 base and J lost 4, with 13 bases in between. Germline V lookup: CDR1 LGHDT, CDR2 YNNKEL (reference sequence). Authors' analysis steps: Quantification of nucleated cells was approximated via reference gene primer amplification. Assay used: immunoSEQ multiplex PCR; TCRdb lists only in-frame clones, some missing. That table supplies the V and J calls and clone size; D and trimming were determined from the DNA. The top ten clones hold approximately 12% of a sample with over 200,000 clones, around 82% of them seen once. Sequences were obtained from peripheral blood. The origin of this receptor is a middle-aged woman with acute or convalescent COVID-19. This chain joins TRBV3-1 (or the pseudogene TRBV3-2) and TRBJ2-5; a possible D gene is TRBD2 (6 bases). This chain's CDR3 is CASSQVDPGGETQYF. For the CDR3, the DNA is TGTGCCAGCAGCCAAGTGGATCCCGGGGGAGAGACCCAGTACTTC.